The present T cell receptor (beta chain) was sequenced within a study of blood T cells in healthy people across ages. CDR3 size: 13 residues. Germline V gene sequence: CDR1 SGHTA, CDR2 FQGNSA. The V end lost 5 bases, the J end lost 13 bases, and 18 bases lay between the germline ends. General study results and limits: No conclusive comparison of naive versus antigen-experienced cells was possible with unsorted PBMCs.

With respect to this clonotype: Its antigen is unknown.

A second PCR of about 7 to 12 cycles used a sample-barcoded 5' primer and a J-beta primer mix. Each single sample gave us at least 3 million CDR3-containing paired-end reads. One entry per CDR3 protein, called by TCRdb with MiXCR from the 5' RACE reads. The sample lists nearly 1 million distinct CDR3 sequences, roughly 47% occurring once. The rearrangement links TRBV7-2 to TRBJ2-1, with D unclear. Sequencing input: blood. The origin of this receptor is a woman aged 55 to 70 in good health. For the CDR3, the DNA is TGTGCCAGCAGCACACATCAGGAGTTGGTTCAGTTCTTC. Protein product: CASSTHQELVQFF.